This TCR beta chain is drawn from a study of cytomegalovirus exposure and HLA in healthy donors. Findings of the study overall: In vitro data verified three CMV-associated chains as specific for CMV antigens. With high specificity and sensitivity, the classifier reportedly diagnosed cytomegalovirus status. Later findings reportedly placed an Asian-associated ancestry cluster below the roughly 670-donor mean for N-insertions.

The ends lost 1 base at V and 3 bases at J; junction bases unmatched: 0. The CDR3 is 15 amino acids. Germline loops: CDR1 LNHDA, CDR2 SQIVND (reference sequence). The count of this clone is one. What it binds is unknown. With 60 Vbeta and 13 Jbeta primers, the PCR was carried out. Sequencing used immunoSEQ multiplex PCR; TCRdb keeps in-frame clones, though not all of them. Counted here are approximately 180,000 clones, 81% occurring once; the ten biggest clones make up under 2.5%. Healthy people donating bone marrow made up the donors. This chain joins TRBV19 and TRBJ2-2; 9 bases match TRBD1. Sequences were obtained from PBMCs. The sequence came from a woman aged 25 to 39 in good health and CMV-seronegative. This CDR3 is CASSIGTGDTGELFF. For the CDR3, the DNA is TGTGCCAGTAGTATAGGGACAGGGGACACCGGGGAGCTGTTTTTT. The variable domain in full, completed from reference TRBV19 and TRBJ2-2, reads DGGITQSPKYLFRKEGQNVTLSCEQNLNHDAMYWYRQDPGQGLRLIYYSQIVNDFQKGDIAEGYSVSREKKESFPLTVTSAQKNPTAFYLCASSIGTGDTGELFFGEGSRLTVL.